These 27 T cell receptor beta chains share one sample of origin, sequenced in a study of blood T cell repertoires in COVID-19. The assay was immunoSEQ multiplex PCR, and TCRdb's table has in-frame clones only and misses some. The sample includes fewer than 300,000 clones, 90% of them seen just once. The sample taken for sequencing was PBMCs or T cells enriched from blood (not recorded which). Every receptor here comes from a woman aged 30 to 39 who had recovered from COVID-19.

CDR3 in amino acids: CASSIGESRGFKNIQYF. The CDR3 DNA follows: TGTGCCAGCAGTATTGGGGAAAGCAGGGGATTCAAAAACATTCAGTACTTC. The V gene is TRBV6-2 or TRBV6-3, the J gene TRBJ2-4; possible D gene TRBD1, 6 bases. Per germline, CDR1 MNHEY and CDR2 SVGEGT. V was trimmed by 5 bases and J by 3 bases, leaving 20 bases between them. The CDR3 length is 17 residues.

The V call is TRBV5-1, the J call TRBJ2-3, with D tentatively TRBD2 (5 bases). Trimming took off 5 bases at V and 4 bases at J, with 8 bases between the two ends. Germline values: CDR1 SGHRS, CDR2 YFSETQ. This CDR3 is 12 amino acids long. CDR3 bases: TGCGCCAGCAGGAGGGATGCAGATACGCAGTATTTT. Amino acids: CASRRDADTQYF.

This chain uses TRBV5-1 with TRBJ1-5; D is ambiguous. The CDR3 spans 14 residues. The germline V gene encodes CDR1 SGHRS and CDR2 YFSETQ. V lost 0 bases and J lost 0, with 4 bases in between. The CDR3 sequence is CASSLDSSNQPQHF. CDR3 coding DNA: TGCGCCAGCAGCTTGGACAGTAGCAATCAGCCCCAGCATTTT.

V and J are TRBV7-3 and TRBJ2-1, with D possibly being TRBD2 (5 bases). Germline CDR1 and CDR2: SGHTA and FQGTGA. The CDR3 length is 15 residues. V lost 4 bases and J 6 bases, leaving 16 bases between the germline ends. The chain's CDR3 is CASSSYAGVRNEQFF. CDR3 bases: TGTGCCAGCAGCTCCTACGCGGGCGTGCGCAATGAGCAGTTCTTC.

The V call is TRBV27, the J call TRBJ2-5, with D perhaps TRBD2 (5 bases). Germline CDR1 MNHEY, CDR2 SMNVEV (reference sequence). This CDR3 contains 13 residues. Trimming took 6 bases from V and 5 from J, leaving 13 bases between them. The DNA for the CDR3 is TGTGCCAGCAGGAAAGAGGGAATGGAGACCCAGTACTTC. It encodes CASRKEGMETQYF.

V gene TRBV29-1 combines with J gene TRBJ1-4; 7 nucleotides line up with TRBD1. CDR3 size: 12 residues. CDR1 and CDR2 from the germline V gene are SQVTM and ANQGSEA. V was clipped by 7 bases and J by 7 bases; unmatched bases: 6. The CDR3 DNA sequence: TGCAGCGCCAGGGGGTCGGGTGAAAAACTGTTTTTT. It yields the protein CSARGSGEKLFF.

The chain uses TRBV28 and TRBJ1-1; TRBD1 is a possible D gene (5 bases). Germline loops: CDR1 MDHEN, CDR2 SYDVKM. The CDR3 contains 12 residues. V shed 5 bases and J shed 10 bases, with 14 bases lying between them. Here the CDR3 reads CASSLGLTVAFF. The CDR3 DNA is TGTGCCAGCAGTCTGGGACTCACGGTAGCTTTCTTT.

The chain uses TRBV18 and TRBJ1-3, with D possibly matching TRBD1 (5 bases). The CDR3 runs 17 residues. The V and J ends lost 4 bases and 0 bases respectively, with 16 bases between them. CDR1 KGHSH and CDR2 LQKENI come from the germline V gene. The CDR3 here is CASSLTRDWSSGNTIYF. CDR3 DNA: TGTGCCAGCTCACTTACTCGGGACTGGAGCTCTGGAAACACCATATATTTT. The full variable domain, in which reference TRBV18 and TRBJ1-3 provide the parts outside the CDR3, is NAGVMQNPRHLVRRRGQEARLRCSPMKGHSHVYWYRQLPEEGLKFMVYLQKENIIDESGMPKERFSAEFPKEGPSILRIQQVVRGDSAAYFCASSLTRDWSSGNTIYFGEGSWLTVV.

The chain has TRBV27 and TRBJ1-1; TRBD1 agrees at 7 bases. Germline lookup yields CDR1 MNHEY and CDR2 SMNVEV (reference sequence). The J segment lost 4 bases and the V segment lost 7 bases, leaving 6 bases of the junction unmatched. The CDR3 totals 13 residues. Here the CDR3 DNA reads TGTGCCAGCAAGGGGGCGCGAGGCACTGAAGCTTTCTTT. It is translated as CASKGARGTEAFF.

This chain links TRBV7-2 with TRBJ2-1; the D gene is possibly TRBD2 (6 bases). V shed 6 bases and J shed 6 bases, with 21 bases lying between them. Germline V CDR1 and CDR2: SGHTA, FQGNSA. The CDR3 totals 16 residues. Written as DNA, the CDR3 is TGTGCCAGCAGTCTACGCCTAGCGAGTCCGGGCAATGAGCAGTTCTTC. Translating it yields CASSLRLASPGNEQFF.

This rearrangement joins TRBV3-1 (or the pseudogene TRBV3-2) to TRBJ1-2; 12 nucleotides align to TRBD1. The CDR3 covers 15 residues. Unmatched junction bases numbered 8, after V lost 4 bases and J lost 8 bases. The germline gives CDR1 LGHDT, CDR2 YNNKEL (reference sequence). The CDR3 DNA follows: TGTGCCAGCAGCCGCCGGGACAGGGGGCCGGGAGGCTACACCTTC. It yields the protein CASSRRDRGPGGYTF.

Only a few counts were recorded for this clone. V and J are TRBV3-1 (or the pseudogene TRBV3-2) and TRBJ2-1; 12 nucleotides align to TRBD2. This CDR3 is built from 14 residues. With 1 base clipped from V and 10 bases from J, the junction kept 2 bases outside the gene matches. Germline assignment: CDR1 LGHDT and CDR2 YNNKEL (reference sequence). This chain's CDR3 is CASSQGTSGIEQFF. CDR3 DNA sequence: TGTGCCAGCAGCCAAGGGACTAGCGGGATAGAGCAGTTCTTC.

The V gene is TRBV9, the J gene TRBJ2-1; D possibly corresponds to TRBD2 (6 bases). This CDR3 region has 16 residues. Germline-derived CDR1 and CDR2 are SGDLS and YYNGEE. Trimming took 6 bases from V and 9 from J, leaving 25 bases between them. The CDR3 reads CASTGRAGRLVGEQFF. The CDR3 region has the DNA TGTGCCAGCACTGGTCGGGCGGGACGTTTAGTGGGTGAGCAGTTCTTC.

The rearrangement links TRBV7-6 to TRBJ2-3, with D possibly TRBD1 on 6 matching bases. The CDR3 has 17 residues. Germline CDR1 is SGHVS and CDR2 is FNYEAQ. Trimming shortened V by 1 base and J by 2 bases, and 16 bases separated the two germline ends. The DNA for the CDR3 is TGTGCCAGCAGCTTAGAGTCCAGGGGTGCTTTCACAGATACGCAGTATTTT. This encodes CASSLESRGAFTDTQYF.

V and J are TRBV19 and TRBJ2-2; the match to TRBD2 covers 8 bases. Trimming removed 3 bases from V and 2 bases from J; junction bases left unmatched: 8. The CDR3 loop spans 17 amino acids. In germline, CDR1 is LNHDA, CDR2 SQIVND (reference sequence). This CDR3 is CASSMSLAGSNTGELFF. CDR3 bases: TGTGCCAGTAGTATGTCGCTAGCGGGTTCTAACACCGGGGAGCTGTTTTTT.

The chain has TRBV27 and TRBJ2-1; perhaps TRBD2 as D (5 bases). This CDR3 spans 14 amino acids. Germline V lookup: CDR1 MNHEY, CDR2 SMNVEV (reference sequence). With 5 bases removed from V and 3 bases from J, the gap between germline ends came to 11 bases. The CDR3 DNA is TGTGCCAGCAGTAGACGACGGGACTACAATGAGCAGTTCTTC. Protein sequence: CASSRRRDYNEQFF.

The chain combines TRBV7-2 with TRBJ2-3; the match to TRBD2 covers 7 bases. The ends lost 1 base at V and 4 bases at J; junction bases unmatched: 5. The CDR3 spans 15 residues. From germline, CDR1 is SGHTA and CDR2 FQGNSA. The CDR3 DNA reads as TGTGCCAGCAGCTTAGAAGCGGGAACCGCAGATACGCAGTATTTT. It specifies CASSLEAGTADTQYF.

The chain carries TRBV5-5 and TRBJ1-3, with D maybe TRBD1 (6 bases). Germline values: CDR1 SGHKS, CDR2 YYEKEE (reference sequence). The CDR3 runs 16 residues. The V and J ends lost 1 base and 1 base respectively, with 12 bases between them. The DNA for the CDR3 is TGTGCCAGCAGCTTGAAAATACAGGGTTCTGGAAACACCATATATTTT. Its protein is CASSLKIQGSGNTIYF.

The CDR3 reads CASSLGQEIDTQYF. For the CDR3, the DNA is TGTGCCAGCAGCTTGGGACAGGAAATAGATACGCAGTATTTT. This chain uses TRBV7-2 with TRBJ2-3; 8 bases are a match to TRBD1. CDR1 and CDR2 (germline): SGHTA, FQGNSA. The CDR3 totals 14 residues. With 3 bases clipped from V and 5 bases from J, the junction kept 4 bases outside the gene matches.

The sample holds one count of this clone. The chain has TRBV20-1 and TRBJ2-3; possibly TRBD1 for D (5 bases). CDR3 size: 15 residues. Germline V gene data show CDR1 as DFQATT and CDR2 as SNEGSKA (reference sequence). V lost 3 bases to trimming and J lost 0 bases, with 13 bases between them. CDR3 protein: CSASPRDISTDTQYF. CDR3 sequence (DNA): TGCAGTGCTAGTCCCAGGGATATTAGCACAGATACGCAGTATTTT.

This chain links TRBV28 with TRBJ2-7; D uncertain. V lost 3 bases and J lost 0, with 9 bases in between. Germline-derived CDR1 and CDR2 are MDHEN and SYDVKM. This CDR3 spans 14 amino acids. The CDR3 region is CASSFSGSSYEQYF. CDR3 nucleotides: TGTGCCAGCAGTTTTTCGGGTAGCTCCTACGAGCAGTACTTC.

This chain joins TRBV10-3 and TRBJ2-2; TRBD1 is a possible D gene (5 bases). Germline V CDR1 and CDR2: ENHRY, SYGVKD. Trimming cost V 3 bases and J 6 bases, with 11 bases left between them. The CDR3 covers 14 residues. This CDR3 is CAISDQGRSGELFF. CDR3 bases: TGTGCCATCAGTGACCAGGGAAGATCCGGGGAGCTGTTTTTT.

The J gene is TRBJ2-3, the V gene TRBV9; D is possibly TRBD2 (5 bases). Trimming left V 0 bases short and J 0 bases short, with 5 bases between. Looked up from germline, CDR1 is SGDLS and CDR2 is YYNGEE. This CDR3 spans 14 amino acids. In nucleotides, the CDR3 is TGTGCCAGCAGCGTAGGCGGGAGCACAGATACGCAGTATTTT. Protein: CASSVGGSTDTQYF.

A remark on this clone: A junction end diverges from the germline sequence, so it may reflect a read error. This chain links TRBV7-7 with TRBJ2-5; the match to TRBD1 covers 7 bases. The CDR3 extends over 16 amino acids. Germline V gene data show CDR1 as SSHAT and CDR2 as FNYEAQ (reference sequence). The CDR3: CASSLGASGGVETQYF. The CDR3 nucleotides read TGTGCTAGCAGCTTAGGCGCTTCAGGGGGTGTCGAGACCCAGTACTTC.

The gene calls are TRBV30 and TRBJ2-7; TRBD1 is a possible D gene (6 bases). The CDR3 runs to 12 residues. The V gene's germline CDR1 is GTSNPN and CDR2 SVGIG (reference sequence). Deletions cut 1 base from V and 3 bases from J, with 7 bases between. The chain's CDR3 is CAWSARGYEQYF. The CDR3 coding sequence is TGTGCCTGGAGTGCCAGGGGCTACGAGCAGTACTTC.

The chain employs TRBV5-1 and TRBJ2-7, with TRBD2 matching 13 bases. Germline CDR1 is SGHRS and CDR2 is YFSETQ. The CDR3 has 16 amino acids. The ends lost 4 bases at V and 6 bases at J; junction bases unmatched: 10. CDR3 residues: CASSPDGLAGVGEQYF. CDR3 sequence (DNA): TGCGCCAGCAGCCCGGACGGACTAGCGGGAGTAGGCGAGCAGTACTTC. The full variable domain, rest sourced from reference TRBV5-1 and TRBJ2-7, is KAGVTQTPRYLIKTRGQQVTLSCSPISGHRSVSWYQQTPGQGLQFLFEYFSETQRNKGNFPGRFSGRQFSNSRSEMNVSTLELGDSALYLCASSPDGLAGVGEQYFGPGTRLTVT.

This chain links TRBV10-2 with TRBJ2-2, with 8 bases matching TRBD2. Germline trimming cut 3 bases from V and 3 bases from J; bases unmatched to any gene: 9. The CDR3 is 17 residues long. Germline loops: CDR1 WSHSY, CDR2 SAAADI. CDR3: CASSEGNPAGDTGELFF. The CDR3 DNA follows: TGCGCCAGCAGTGAAGGTAATCCAGCGGGAGACACCGGGGAGCTGTTTTTT.